This is a list of T cell receptor beta chains from one sample in a study of control samples from healthy donors and cancer patients. Produced via immunoSEQ multiplex PCR; TCRdb's table is partial and in-frame only. This table holds about 120,000 clones, about 83% found once. What was sequenced was blood. These receptors were obtained from a young man in good health. Both conserved end residues are part of each CDR3. Each record gives: D gene, J gene, V gene, clone size, CDR3 DNA, CDR3 protein. D genes are given only for firm matches. A clone size is listed for some rows: how often the clone was seen (once, few, many), or a class if it is expanded.

- TRBJ1-1 TRBV5-1 - TGCGCCAGCAGCTTGGATGGCAATTTGAACACTGAAGCCTTCTTT CASSLDGNLNTEAFF
- TRBJ2-1 TRBV6-5 once TGTGCCAGCAGGTCCGGGACTCCTACCTACAATGAGCAGTTCTTC CASRSGTPTYNEQFF
- TRBJ1-6 TRBV19 - TGTGCCAGTAGTATAGGGAGGTCACCCCTCCACTTT CASSIGRSPLHF
TRBD2 TRBJ2-7 TRBV5-1 once TGCGCCAGCAGCATGGGACTAGCAGTCGAGCAGTACTTC CASSMGLAVEQYF
- TRBJ2-2 TRBV7-6 - TGTGCCAGCAGCCCCCAGGCAGGGGCGGGCGGGGAGCTGTTTTTT CASSPQAGAGGELFF
- TRBJ1-5 TRBV5-8 - TGTGCCAGCAGCCGGGCGATCGATAGCAATCAGCCCCAGCATTTT CASSRAIDSNQPQHF
TRBD2 TRBJ2-4 TRBV6-5 - TGTGCCAGCACCACATGGGCGGGGGGGCCAAACATTCAGTACTTC CASTTWAGGPNIQYF
- TRBJ2-1 TRBV21-1 - TGTGCCAGCATCCTGGAAATGGACGTCTGTAAGATAAGCTACAATGAGCAGTTCTTC CASILEMDVCKISYNEQFF
- TRBJ2-2 TRBV6-6 - TGTGCCAGCAGTTACTCTTCGAACACCGGGGAGCTGTTTTTT CASSYSSNTGELFF
- TRBJ2-3 TRBV7-9 once TGTGCCAGCACCACGGGGGTCCGCACAGATACGCAGTATTTT CASTTGVRTDTQYF
- TRBJ2-2 TRBV11-2 - TGTGCCAGCAGCTTCGAGGGCACCGGGGAGCTGTTTTTT CASSFEGTGELFF
- TRBJ1-1 TRBV5-6 - TGTGCCAGCACCTTGAACACTGAAGCTTTCTTT CASTLNTEAFF
- TRBJ1-1 TRBV6-6 once TGTGCCAGCAGACCTACACAGGGTTCCACTGAAGCTTTCTTT CASRPTQGSTEAFF
TRBD1 TRBJ1-3 TRBV6-5 - TGTGCCAGCAGTCCCGGGACAGGGATTGGAAACACCATATATTTT CASSPGTGIGNTIYF
TRBD1 TRBJ1-3 TRBV5-1 medium-sized TGCGCCAGCAACCCCAGGGACAGCCGGTACCCTGGAAACACCATATATTTT CASNPRDSRYPGNTIYF
- TRBJ2-1 TRBV6-6 - TGTGCCAGCAGCCCTCGGGGACCCCCGGAGGTTTTGGTCTTC CASSPRGPPEVLVF
TRBD1 TRBJ1-6 TRBV4-2 - TGTGCCAGCAGCCTCATGACAGGGGATAATTCACCCCTCCACTTT CASSLMTGDNSPLHF
- TRBJ2-5 TRBV24-1 - TGTGCCACCAGTGATTCTCAAGGGGAAGAGACCCAGTACTTC CATSDSQGEETQYF
- TRBJ1-2 TRBV9 - TGTGCCAGCAGCCCCACCGGGTCCGCCTATGGCTACACCTTC CASSPTGSAYGYTF
- TRBJ1-1 TRBV5-8 - TGTGCCAGCAGCTTCTTACCAAGAAAGAACACTGAAGCTTTCTTT CASSFLPRKNTEAFF
- TRBJ1-2 TRBV5-8 - TGTGCCAGCAGCTTGAAGGTTTCTAACTATGGCTACACCTTC CASSLKVSNYGYTF
TRBD1 TRBJ2-5 TRBV11-2 - TGTGCCAGCAGCGTGGCGACAGGGAAAGAGACCCAGTACTTC CASSVATGKETQYF
TRBD1 TRBJ1-1 TRBV7-9 - TGTGCCAGCAGCTCACCGGACAGGGCAATTGAAGCTTTCTTT CASSSPDRAIEAFF
- TRBJ2-7 TRBV7-8 - TGTGCCAGCAGCCCCGGGGTGGGGCAGTACTTC CASSPGVGQYF
TRBD2 TRBJ2-1 TRBV7-8 - TGTGCCAGCAGCCAAAGCGGGGTTACCTACAATGAGCAGTTCTTC CASSQSGVTYNEQFF
- TRBJ2-1 TRBV7-9 - TGTGCCAGCAGCTTTTTCGACGAGAACAATGAGCAGTTCTTC CASSFFDENNEQFF
- TRBJ2-5 TRBV3-1/TRBV3-2 - TGTGCCAGCAGCCAAGAATCGGGGTTTCAAGAGACCCAGTACTTC CASSQESGFQETQYF
- TRBJ1-4 TRBV28 few TGTGCCAGCAGTTTTGGAGCAACTAATGAAAAACTGTTTTTT CASSFGATNEKLFF
- TRBJ1-2 TRBV18 - TGTGCCAGCTCACCAGGAGGAGGCTACACCTTC CASSPGGGYTF
- TRBJ1-3 TRBV10-1 - TGCGCCAGCGGACCTGGAAACACCATATATTTT CASGPGNTIYF
- TRBJ1-5 TRBV2 - TGTGCCAGCAGTGAAGGGGCGTACCGGAAGCCCCAGCATTTT CASSEGAYRKPQHF
- TRBJ2-1 TRBV29-1 - TGCAGCGCCGATAACTCCTACAATGAGCAGTTCTTC CSADNSYNEQFF
- TRBJ2-5 TRBV3-1/TRBV3-2 - TGTGCCAGCAGCCAAGATTTTAGGGGAGGGGGGAAGGCCCAGTACTTC CASSQDFRGGGKAQYF
TRBD2 TRBJ2-7 TRBV10-2 - TGCGCCAGCAGTGAGCAGCGGGGGGACCTCTACGAGCAGTACTTC CASSEQRGDLYEQYF
TRBD1 TRBJ1-4 TRBV5-1 - TGCGCCAGCAAAAACCAGGGGGGAACTAATGAAAAACTGTTTTTT CASKNQGGTNEKLFF
- TRBJ1-6 TRBV7-6 - TGTGCCAGCAGCTCAGCGCAGTATAATTCACCCCTCCACTTT CASSSAQYNSPLHF
- TRBJ1-1 TRBV12-3/TRBV12-4 - TGTGCCAGCAGTTCCCGGACAGTTGAAGCTTTCTTT CASSSRTVEAFF
- TRBJ1-1 TRBV18 - TGTGCCAGCTCACCAAACCGAGACACTGAAGCTTTCTTT CASSPNRDTEAFF
- TRBJ2-5 TRBV7-2 - TGTGCCAGCGGACCGGTCGTCCAAGAGACCCAGTACTTC CASGPVVQETQYF
- TRBJ1-1 TRBV12-3/TRBV12-4 - TGTGCCAGCAGTTTATGGGGGGATGCTGAAGCTTTCTTT CASSLWGDAEAFF
- TRBJ2-2 TRBV5-6 - TGTGCCAGCAGCTTGGTTGGGGGTCGCACCGGGGAGCTGTTTTTT CASSLVGGRTGELFF
TRBD1 TRBJ1-2 TRBV5-5 - TGTGCCAGCAGCGCGATTAGTACAGGGGGCCGCGGCTACACCTTC CASSAISTGGRGYTF
TRBD1 TRBJ2-7 TRBV11-3 - TGTGCCAGCAGCTTATTCACAGGGGGAAGGTACGAGCAGTACTTC CASSLFTGGRYEQYF
- TRBJ2-2 TRBV7-6 - TGTGCCAGCAGCTCAGGATTCCCGAACACCGGGGAGCTGTTTTTT CASSSGFPNTGELFF
- TRBJ1-5 TRBV19 few TGTGCCAGTAGTATACAGATTAATCAGCCCCAGCATTTT CASSIQINQPQHF
- TRBJ2-5 TRBV2 once TGTGCCAGCAACCTCGGACGTAAAGAGACCCAGTACTTC CASNLGRKETQYF
TRBD1 TRBJ2-7 TRBV7-2 - TGTGCCAGCAGCTTCCCCCGGGACAGGGGTGCCTACGAGCAGTACTTC CASSFPRDRGAYEQYF
- TRBJ1-4 TRBV14 - TGTGCCAGCAGCCAATCATGGGCGGGGACCACTAATGAAAAACTGTTTTTT CASSQSWAGTTNEKLFF
- TRBJ2-3 TRBV12-5 - TGTGCTAGTGGTTCTGGAGAATTCCCTAGCACAGATACGCAGTATTTT CASGSGEFPSTDTQYF
- TRBJ2-1 TRBV18 - TGTGCCAGCTCACCCGGGACTCCCGGCGGTGAGCAGTTCTTC CASSPGTPGGEQFF
TRBD2 TRBJ2-2 TRBV19 - TGTGCCAGTAGCCTAGCGGGGGTTGGCGGGGAGCTGTTTTTT CASSLAGVGGELFF
TRBD1 TRBJ2-7 TRBV14 - TGTGCCAGCAGCCCTCCGGGACAGGGTACAAGGCAGTACTTC CASSPPGQGTRQYF
TRBD1 TRBJ1-2 TRBV5-5 once TGTGCCAGCAGCTTCGACAGGGATGGCTACACCTTC CASSFDRDGYTF
TRBD1 TRBJ2-2 TRBV7-3 - TGTGCCAGCAGTTGGACAGGGAACACCGGGGAGCTGTTTTTT CASSWTGNTGELFF